The present T cell receptor beta chain was sequenced within a study of shared clonotypes between healthy human individuals. Sequencing used immunoSEQ multiplex PCR; TCRdb keeps in-frame clones, though not all of them. The sample yields about 680,000 clones, around three quarters seen once. Germline CDR1 reads SGHTA; CDR2 reads FQGNSA. V was cut by 2 bases and J by 0 bases, with 8 bases left in between. The CDR3 has 15 amino acids. The sequenced material came from memory CD4+ T cells sorted from blood. Subset indicated: CD45RA-negative fraction. The receptor was isolated from a woman younger than 45 in good health. J is TRBJ1-5 and V is TRBV7-2; D is undetermined. This CDR3 reads CASSLSVYSNQPQHF. CDR3 DNA: TGTGCCAGCAGCTTATCGGTGTATAGCAATCAGCCCCAGCATTTT.